This T cell receptor beta chain was captured by sequencing in a study of low-dose radiotherapy and immunotherapy resistance in tumors. Study-wide background: At a dose of 200 mg/m2, intravenous cyclophosphamide was given every two weeks, one day before radiation and immunotherapy.

This CDR3 has 11 residues. V was shortened by 6 bases and J by 4 bases, with 6 bases between the two germline ends. From germline, CDR1 is SNHLY and CDR2 FYNNEI. Time point here: before trial treatment. Each patient who was eligible had an advanced solid tumor with no tumor-infiltrating lymphocytes. First-strand cDNA used TRAV- and TRBV-specific primers, covering alpha and beta chains. PCR amplification of the TCRs was performed with Phusion for 20 PCR cycles, and it relied on a constant-region primer together with a V-primer adapter. TCRdb fed the reads into MiXCR, producing one record per CDR3 protein. The sample holds under 70,000 distinct CDR3 sequences, approximately 25% seen once.

V gene TRBV2 combines with J gene TRBJ1-1; the D is unclear. Source: PBMCs, taken before treatment. This sequence originates from a male donor with prostate cancer. For the CDR3, the DNA is TGTGCCAGCAGCCAGACCACTGAAGCTTTCTTT. This gives the protein CASSQTTEAFF.